The clone carrying this TCR beta chain was counted ten times or more. Its antigen is not identified. The entry originates in a study of CD8 T cells in ankylosing spondylitis. Overall study findings and caveats: Earlier studies detected some motif variants in reactive arthritis synovial fluid and blood. Within matched ankylosing spondylitis synovial fluid, disease-linked clones were reportedly significantly enriched. Clones linked to the disease showed a CD8+ phenotype. They occurred at relatively low frequencies in peripheral blood. For ankylosing spondylitis blood, a TCR beta motif of roughly 8 highly homologous variants appeared characteristic.

Trimming cost V 4 bases and J 4 bases; bases outside gene matches: 9. CDR3 size: 16 residues. TCRdb fed the 5' RACE reads into MiXCR, producing one record per CDR3 protein. The profile shows a few hundred thousand distinct CDR3 sequences, about 22% of them singletons. The gene calls are TRBV12-3 or TRBV12-4 and TRBJ2-5; TRBD2 aligns across 10 bases. The specimen was blood, either unsorted or a sorted T cell fraction (not recorded which). This TCR was recovered from a male donor with ankylosing spondylitis. The CDR3 here is CASSSSALAGVETQYF. The CDR3 DNA reads as TGTGCCAGCAGTTCCAGTGCTCTAGCGGGAGTAGAGACCCAGTACTTC.